What follows are 13 T cell receptor beta chains derived from one specimen sequenced in a study of T cells in Graves' hyperthyroidism and ophthalmopathy. Researchers amplified the TCR beta CDR3 regions from RNA transcripts. The TCR CDR3 was amplified in a first-round RT-PCR using the HTBI primer set. TCRdb passed the multiplex PCR reads through MiXCR, listing each CDR3 protein once. The table includes 250,000 to 300,000 distinct CDR3 sequences, roughly 15% detected once. Sequenced: blood. The origin of the receptors is a woman between 35 and 50 years old with Graves' hyperthyroidism that later progressed to Graves' ophthalmopathy.

In this sample, this clonotype turned up many times. The chain couples TRBV6-6 to TRBJ1-1, with D tentatively TRBD1 (5 bases). Germline-derived CDR1 and CDR2 are MNHNY and SVGAGI (reference sequence). The V end lost 2 bases, the J end lost 6 bases, and 7 bases lay between the germline ends. The CDR3 runs to 12 residues. Here the CDR3 DNA reads TGTGCCAGCAGTTACCGGGGGGCTGAAGCTTTCTTT. Protein: CASSYRGAEAFF.

The sample holds many counts of this clonotype. The rearrangement uses TRBV19 and TRBJ2-7, with D perhaps matching TRBD1 or TRBD2 (5 bases each). V was trimmed by 6 bases and J by 2 bases, leaving 11 bases between them. The CDR3 loop spans 13 amino acids. CDR1 and CDR2 from the germline V gene are LNHDA and SQIVND (reference sequence). The CDR3 bases are TGTGCCAGTAGCGGGACCGCCGCCTACGAGCAGTACTTC. Its protein product is CASSGTAAYEQYF.

This clonotype has ten or more counts. V usage is TRBV7-2 and J usage is TRBJ2-7; D not certain. The germline V gene encodes CDR1 SGHTA and CDR2 FQGNSA. V lost 5 bases and J lost 0, with 14 bases in between. The length of the CDR3 is 15 residues. The CDR3 coding sequence is TGTGCCAGCAGCCTTATAATGACACCCTCCTACGAGCAGTACTTC. Translated, it gives CASSLIMTPSYEQYF.

The chain combines TRBV4-1 with TRBJ2-6; D might be TRBD1 or TRBD2, each matching 5 bases. This CDR3 has 17 residues. The V end was cut by 3 bases, the J end by 0 bases, with 12 bases between. CDR1 MGHRA and CDR2 YSYEKL come from the germline V gene. The CDR3 DNA is TGCGCCAGCAGCCAGAACCCCGGGGCCTCTGGGGCCAACGTCCTGACTTTC. Its translation is CASSQNPGASGANVLTF.

This clonotype was recorded at least ten times. The J gene is TRBJ2-3, the V gene TRBV28; a possible D gene is TRBD2 (6 bases). CDR1 is MDHEN, CDR2 SYDVKM, per germline. This CDR3 spans 17 amino acids. Trimming left V 7 bases short and J 4 bases short, with 24 bases between. The CDR3 DNA sequence: TGTGCCAGCATTCCCCCCCTTGGCGGGGATAGCCCAGATACGCAGTATTTT. It translates to CASIPPLGGDSPDTQYF.

At least ten counts were recorded for this clonotype. The chain links TRBV5-1 to TRBJ2-3; 8 nucleotides line up with TRBD1. The V segment lost 0 bases and the J segment 5 bases; nucleotides outside the gene matches: 5. The germline V gene has CDR1 SGHRS and CDR2 YFSETQ. This CDR3 contains 15 residues. In DNA, the CDR3 is TGCGCCAGCAGCTTGGGACAGGGGTTCGGAGATACGCAGTATTTT. Its protein is CASSLGQGFGDTQYF.

This clonotype was found many times. The gene calls are TRBV20-1 and TRBJ2-3; 9 nucleotides match TRBD2. Germline V gene lookup returns CDR1 DFQATT and CDR2 SNEGSKA (reference sequence). V trimming: 2 bases; J trimming: 4 bases; junction bases outside the gene matches: 4. The CDR3 extends over 14 amino acids. The DNA of the CDR3 is TGCAGTGCTAGATCTAGCGGGACCCCAGATACGCAGTATTTT. Translating it yields CSARSSGTPDTQYF.

This clonotype was recorded a few times. The chain joins TRBV28 to TRBJ1-2; D might be TRBD1 (5 bases). The germline CDR1 and CDR2 sequences are MDHEN and SYDVKM. This CDR3 is 12 amino acids long. V was pared by 3 bases and J by 4 bases, with 6 bases between. As DNA, the CDR3 is TGTGCCAGCAGTTTCCAGGGCTATGGCTACACCTTC. Its protein is CASSFQGYGYTF.

This clonotype was counted ten times or more. V and J are TRBV28 and TRBJ2-2; D might be TRBD2 (6 bases). Germline CDR1 and CDR2: MDHEN and SYDVKM. The germline V and J ends were trimmed by 9 bases and 5 bases, with 13 bases remaining between them. The CDR3 has 13 amino acids. The CDR3 nucleotides read TGTGCCAGTAGGAGGGCCTCGACCGGGGAGCTGTTTTTT. This sequence encodes CASRRASTGELFF.

This clonotype was detected many times. The chain carries TRBV20-1 and TRBJ2-7; no reliable D call. Looked up from germline, CDR1 is DFQATT and CDR2 is SNEGSKA (reference sequence). The CDR3 has 13 residues. V lost 2 bases to trimming and J lost 2 bases, with 10 bases between them. The chain's CDR3 is CSARIREPYEQYF. The DNA of the CDR3 is TGCAGTGCTAGAATAAGGGAACCCTACGAGCAGTACTTC.

The V call is TRBV28, the J call TRBJ2-7; TRBD1 aligns across 8 bases. The CDR3 runs to 14 residues. J lost 2 bases, V lost 9 bases, and 9 bases had no gene match. CDR1 MDHEN and CDR2 SYDVKM come from the germline V gene. The CDR3 sequence is CASPLTGDTYEQYF. The CDR3 nucleotides read TGTGCCAGTCCGTTGACAGGGGATACCTACGAGCAGTACTTC.

Only a few counts were recorded for this clonotype. V and J are TRBV7-9 and TRBJ1-6; D not resolved. Germline CDR1 reads SEHNR; CDR2 reads FQNEAQ (reference sequence). The V and J ends lost 3 bases and 8 bases respectively, with 11 bases between them. The CDR3 runs 14 residues. CDR3 coding DNA: TGTGCCAGCAGCTTCTCAGAGAGAGATTCACCCCTCCACTTT. It is translated as CASSFSERDSPLHF.

This clonotype was recorded at least ten times. The V and J genes are TRBV20-1 and TRBJ1-6; weak D call: TRBD1 (5 bases). This CDR3 has 12 amino acids. V was clipped by 5 bases and J by 11 bases, with 13 bases between them. Germline V gene sequence: CDR1 DFQATT, CDR2 SNEGSKA (reference sequence). The chain's CDR3 is CSAVLGVAPLHF. The CDR3 DNA reads TGCAGTGCTGTGTTGGGGGTTGCACCCCTCCACTTT.